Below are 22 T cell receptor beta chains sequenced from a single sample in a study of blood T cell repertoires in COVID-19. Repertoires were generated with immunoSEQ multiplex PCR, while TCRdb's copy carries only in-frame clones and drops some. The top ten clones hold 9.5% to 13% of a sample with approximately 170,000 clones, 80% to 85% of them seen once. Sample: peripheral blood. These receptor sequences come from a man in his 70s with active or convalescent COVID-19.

The CDR3 is CASSTRTGRSNQPQHF. DNA for the CDR3: TGTGCCAGTAGTACCCGGACAGGGCGTAGCAATCAGCCCCAGCATTTT. The V gene is TRBV19, the J gene TRBJ1-5; 8 positions match TRBD1. V shed 4 bases, J shed 0 bases, and the junction held 5 bases outside the gene matches. The CDR3 has 16 residues. The germline gives CDR1 LNHDA, CDR2 SQIVND (reference sequence).

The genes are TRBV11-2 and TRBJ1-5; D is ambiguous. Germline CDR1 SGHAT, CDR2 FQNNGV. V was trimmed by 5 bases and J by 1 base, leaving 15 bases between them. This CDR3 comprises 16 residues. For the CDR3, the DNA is TGTGCCAGCAGCGCCGGAGAGTATGTCAGCAATCAGCCCCAGCATTTT. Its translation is CASSAGEYVSNQPQHF. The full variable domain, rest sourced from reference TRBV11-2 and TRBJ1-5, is EAGVAQSPRYKIIEKRQSVAFWCNPISGHATLYWYQQILGQGPKLLIQFQNNGVVDDSQLPKDRFSAERLKGVDSTLKIQPAKLEDSAVYLCASSAGEYVSNQPQHFGDGTRLSIL.

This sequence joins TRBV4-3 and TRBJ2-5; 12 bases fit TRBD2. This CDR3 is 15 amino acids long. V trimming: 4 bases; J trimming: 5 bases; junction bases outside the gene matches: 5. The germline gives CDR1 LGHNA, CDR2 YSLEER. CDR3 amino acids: CASSPGLAGRETQYF. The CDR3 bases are TGCGCCAGCAGCCCCGGACTAGCGGGGCGGGAGACCCAGTACTTC.

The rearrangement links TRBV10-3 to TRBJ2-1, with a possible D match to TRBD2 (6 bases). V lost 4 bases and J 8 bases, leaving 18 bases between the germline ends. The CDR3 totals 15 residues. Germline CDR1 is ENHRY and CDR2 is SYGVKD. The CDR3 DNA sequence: TGTGCCATCAGTGCAGCCCTAGGGACTCCGCATGAGCAGTTCTTC. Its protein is CAISAALGTPHEQFF.

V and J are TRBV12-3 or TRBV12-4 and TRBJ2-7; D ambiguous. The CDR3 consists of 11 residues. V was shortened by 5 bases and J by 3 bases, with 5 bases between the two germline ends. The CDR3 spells CASSPRYEQYF. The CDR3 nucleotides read TGTGCCAGCAGTCCTCGCTACGAGCAGTACTTC.

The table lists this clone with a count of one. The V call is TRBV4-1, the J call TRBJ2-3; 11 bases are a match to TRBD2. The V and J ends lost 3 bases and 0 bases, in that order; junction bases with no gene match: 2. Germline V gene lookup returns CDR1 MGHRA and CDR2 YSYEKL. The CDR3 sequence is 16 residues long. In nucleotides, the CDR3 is TGCGCCAGCAGCCAGAGACTAGCGGGGAGCACAGATACGCAGTATTTT. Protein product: CASSQRLAGSTDTQYF.

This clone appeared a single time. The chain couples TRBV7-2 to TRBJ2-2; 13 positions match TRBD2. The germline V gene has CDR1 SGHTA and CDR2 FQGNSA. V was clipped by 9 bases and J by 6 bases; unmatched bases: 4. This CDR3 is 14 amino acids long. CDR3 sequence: CASTSGGAAGELFF. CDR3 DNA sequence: TGTGCCAGTACTAGCGGGGGGGCCGCCGGGGAGCTGTTTTTT.

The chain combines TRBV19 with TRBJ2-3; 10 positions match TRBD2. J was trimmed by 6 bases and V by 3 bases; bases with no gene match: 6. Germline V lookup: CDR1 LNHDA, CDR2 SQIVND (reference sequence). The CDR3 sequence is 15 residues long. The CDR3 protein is CASSISSGRGDTQYF. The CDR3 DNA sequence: TGTGCCAGTAGTATCTCTAGCGGGAGAGGGGATACGCAGTATTTT.

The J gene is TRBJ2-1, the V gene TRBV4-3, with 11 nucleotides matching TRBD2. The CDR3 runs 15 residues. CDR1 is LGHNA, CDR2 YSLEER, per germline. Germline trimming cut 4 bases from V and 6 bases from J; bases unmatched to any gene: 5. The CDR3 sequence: CASSRRLAGRNEQFF. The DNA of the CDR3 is TGCGCCAGCAGCCGCCGACTAGCGGGGCGCAATGAGCAGTTCTTC.

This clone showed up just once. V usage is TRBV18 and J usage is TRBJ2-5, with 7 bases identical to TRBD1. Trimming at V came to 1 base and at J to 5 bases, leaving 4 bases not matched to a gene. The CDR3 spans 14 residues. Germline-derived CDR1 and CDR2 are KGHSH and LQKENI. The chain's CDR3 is CASSPQQGEETQYF. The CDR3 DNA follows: TGTGCCAGCTCACCACAGCAGGGGGAGGAGACCCAGTACTTC.

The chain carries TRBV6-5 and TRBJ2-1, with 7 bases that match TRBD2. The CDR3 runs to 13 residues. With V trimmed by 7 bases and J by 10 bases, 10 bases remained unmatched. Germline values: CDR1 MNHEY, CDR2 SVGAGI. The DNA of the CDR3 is TGTGCCAGCACCCGACAGCGGGGAGGGGAGCAGTTCTTC. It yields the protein CASTRQRGGEQFF.

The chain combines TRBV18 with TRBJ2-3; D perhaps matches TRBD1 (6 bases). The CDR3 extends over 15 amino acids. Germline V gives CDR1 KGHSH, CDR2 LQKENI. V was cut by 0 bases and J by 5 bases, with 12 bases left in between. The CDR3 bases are TGTGCCAGCTCACCACCTTTACAGGGCCAAGATACGCAGTATTTT. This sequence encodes CASSPPLQGQDTQYF.

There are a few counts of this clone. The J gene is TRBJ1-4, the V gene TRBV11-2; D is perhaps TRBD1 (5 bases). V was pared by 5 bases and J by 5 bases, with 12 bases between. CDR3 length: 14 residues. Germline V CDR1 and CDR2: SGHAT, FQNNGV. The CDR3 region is CASSRRQSNEKLFF. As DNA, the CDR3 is TGTGCCAGCAGCCGGAGACAGTCCAATGAAAAACTGTTTTTT. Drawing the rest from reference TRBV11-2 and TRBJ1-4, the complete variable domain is EAGVAQSPRYKIIEKRQSVAFWCNPISGHATLYWYQQILGQGPKLLIQFQNNGVVDDSQLPKDRFSAERLKGVDSTLKIQPAKLEDSAVYLCASSRRQSNEKLFFGSGTQLSVL.

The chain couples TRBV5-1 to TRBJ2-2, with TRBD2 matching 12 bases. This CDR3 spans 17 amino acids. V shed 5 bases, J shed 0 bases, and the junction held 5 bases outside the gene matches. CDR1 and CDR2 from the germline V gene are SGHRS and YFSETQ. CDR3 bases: TGCGCCAGCAGACGGACTAGCGGGGCGGCGAACACCGGGGAGCTGTTTTTT. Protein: CASRRTSGAANTGELFF.

This chain's CDR3 is CASSLVAGGVGEAFF. The CDR3 nucleotides read TGTGCCAGCAGCTTAGTGGCAGGGGGCGTTGGTGAAGCTTTCTTT. The chain employs TRBV7-2 and TRBJ1-1; 8 bases agree with TRBD1. The germline V gene encodes CDR1 SGHTA and CDR2 FQGNSA. CDR3 length: 15 amino acids. V was pared by 1 base and J by 7 bases, with 8 bases of the junction left unmatched.

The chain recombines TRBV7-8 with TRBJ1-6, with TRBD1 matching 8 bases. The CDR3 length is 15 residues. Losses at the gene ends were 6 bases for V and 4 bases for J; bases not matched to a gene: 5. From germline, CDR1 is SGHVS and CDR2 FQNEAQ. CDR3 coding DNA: TGTGCCAGCAGTCAAGACAGGGGTTATAATTCACCCCTCCACTTT. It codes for CASSQDRGYNSPLHF.

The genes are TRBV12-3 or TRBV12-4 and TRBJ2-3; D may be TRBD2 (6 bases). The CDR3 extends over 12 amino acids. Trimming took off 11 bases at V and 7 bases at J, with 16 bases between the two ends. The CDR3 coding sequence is TGTGCCGCTGGGGGACTGAACAATACGCAGTATTTT. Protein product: CAAGGLNNTQYF.

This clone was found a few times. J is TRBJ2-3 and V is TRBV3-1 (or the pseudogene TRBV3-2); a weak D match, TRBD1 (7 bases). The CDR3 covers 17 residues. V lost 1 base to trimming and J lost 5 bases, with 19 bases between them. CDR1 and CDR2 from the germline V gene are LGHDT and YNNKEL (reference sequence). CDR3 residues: CASSQGRDSQYVDTQYF. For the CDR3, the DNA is TGTGCCAGCAGCCAAGGGAGGGACAGTCAATATGTAGATACGCAGTATTTT.

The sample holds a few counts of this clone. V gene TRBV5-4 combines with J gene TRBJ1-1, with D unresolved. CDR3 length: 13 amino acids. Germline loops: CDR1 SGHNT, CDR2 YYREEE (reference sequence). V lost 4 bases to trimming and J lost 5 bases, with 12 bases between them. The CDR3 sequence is CASSLPGFTEAFF. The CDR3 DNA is TGTGCCAGCAGCCTGCCCGGGTTTACTGAAGCTTTCTTT.

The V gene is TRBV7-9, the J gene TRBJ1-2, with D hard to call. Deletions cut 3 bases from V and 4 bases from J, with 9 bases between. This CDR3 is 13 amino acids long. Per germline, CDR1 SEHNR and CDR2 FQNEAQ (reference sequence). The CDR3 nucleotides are TGTGCCAGCAGCTTTGACACCCCCTATGGCTACACCTTC. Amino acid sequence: CASSFDTPYGYTF.

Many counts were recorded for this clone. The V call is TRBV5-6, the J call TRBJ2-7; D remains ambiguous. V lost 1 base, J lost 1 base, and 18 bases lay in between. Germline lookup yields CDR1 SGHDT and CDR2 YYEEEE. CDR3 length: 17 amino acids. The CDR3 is CASSLYPSQSLSYEQYF. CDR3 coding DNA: TGTGCCAGCAGCTTGTACCCCTCACAGTCCCTTTCCTACGAGCAGTACTTC.

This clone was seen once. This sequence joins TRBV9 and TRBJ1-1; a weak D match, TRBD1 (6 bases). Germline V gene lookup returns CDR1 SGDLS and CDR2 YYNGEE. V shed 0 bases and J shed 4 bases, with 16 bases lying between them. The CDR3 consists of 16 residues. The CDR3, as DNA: TGTGCCAGCAGCGTAGCGGGGGGGGGCAGGGCCACTGAAGCTTTCTTT. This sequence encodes CASSVAGGGRATEAFF. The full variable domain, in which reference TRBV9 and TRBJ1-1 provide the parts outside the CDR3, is DSGVTQTPKHLITATGQRVTLRCSPRSGDLSVYWYQQSLDQGLQFLIQYYNGEERAKGNILERFSAQQFPDLHSELNLSSLELGDSALYFCASSVAGGGRATEAFFGQGTRLTVV.